Sequencing of this TCR beta chain was carried out in a study of T cells in narcolepsy. Study details: Enrolled donors included narcolepsy type 1 or type 2 patients and healthy controls. Whole-study findings and limits: Blood of same and different patients, but not healthy controls, reportedly held recurring autoreactive clonotypes.

Concerning this clone itself: Its matching antigen is unknown.

Here immunoSEQ multiplex PCR was the method, and the copy in TCRdb shows in-frame clones only, minus some. The sample lists under 35,000 clones, over 75% occurring once. Germline-derived CDR1 and CDR2 are SGHAT and FQNNGV. The CDR3 has 17 amino acids. V trimming: 6 bases; J trimming: 5 bases; junction bases outside the gene matches: 11. The sequence came from a human donor in good health. Source material: memory (CD45RA-) CD4+ T cells from blood. The rearrangement joins TRBV11-2 to TRBJ2-1, with TRBD2 matching 12 bases. The CDR3 protein is CASRRSWGLAGDNEQFF. DNA for the CDR3: TGTGCCAGCAGGAGAAGCTGGGGACTAGCGGGTGACAATGAGCAGTTCTTC.